The 3 T cell receptor beta chains below come from one sample, sequenced in a study of CD8 T cells in ankylosing spondylitis. Overall study findings and caveats: The study identified a TCR beta motif of under ten highly homologous variants that appeared characteristic of ankylosing spondylitis blood.

No antigen is known for these receptors. One entry per CDR3 protein, called by TCRdb with MiXCR from the 5' RACE reads. This table has 470,000 or so distinct CDR3 sequences, about 24% appearing once. Sequenced input: blood, either unsorted or a sorted T cell fraction (not recorded which). All receptors derive from a male donor with ankylosing spondylitis.

This clonotype was observed a single time. V and J are TRBV11-2 and TRBJ2-4; TRBD2 matches at 11 bases. The CDR3 has 18 residues. V was clipped by 3 bases and J by 0 bases; unmatched bases: 7. Germline lookup yields CDR1 SGHAT and CDR2 FQNNGV. DNA for the CDR3: TGTGCCAGCAGCTTGCCCGGGACTAGCGGAATAGCCAAAAACATTCAGTACTTC. Translated: CASSLPGTSGIAKNIQYF. The variable domain in full, completed from reference TRBV11-2 and TRBJ2-4, reads EAGVAQSPRYKIIEKRQSVAFWCNPISGHATLYWYQQILGQGPKLLIQFQNNGVVDDSQLPKDRFSAERLKGVDSTLKIQPAKLEDSAVYLCASSLPGTSGIAKNIQYFGAGTRLSVL.

This clonotype has only a few counts. The chain uses TRBV20-1 and TRBJ1-1; a possible D gene is TRBD1 (6 bases). Deletions cut 5 bases from V and 0 bases from J, with 13 bases between. CDR3 length: 14 residues. The germline gives CDR1 DFQATT, CDR2 SNEGSKA (reference sequence). In DNA, the CDR3 is TGCAGTGCTTTATCAGGGGCGGTGAACACTGAAGCTTTCTTT. Protein: CSALSGAVNTEAFF.

This chain connects TRBV18 to TRBJ1-1; weak D call: TRBD1 (6 bases). The ends were cut back, 3 bases at V and 4 bases at J, with 12 bases in the middle. The CDR3 sequence is 14 residues long. CDR1 and CDR2 from the germline V gene are KGHSH and LQKENI. The CDR3 spells CASSPFKGGTEAFF. CDR3 nucleotide sequence: TGTGCCAGCTCACCCTTTAAGGGGGGCACTGAAGCTTTCTTT.